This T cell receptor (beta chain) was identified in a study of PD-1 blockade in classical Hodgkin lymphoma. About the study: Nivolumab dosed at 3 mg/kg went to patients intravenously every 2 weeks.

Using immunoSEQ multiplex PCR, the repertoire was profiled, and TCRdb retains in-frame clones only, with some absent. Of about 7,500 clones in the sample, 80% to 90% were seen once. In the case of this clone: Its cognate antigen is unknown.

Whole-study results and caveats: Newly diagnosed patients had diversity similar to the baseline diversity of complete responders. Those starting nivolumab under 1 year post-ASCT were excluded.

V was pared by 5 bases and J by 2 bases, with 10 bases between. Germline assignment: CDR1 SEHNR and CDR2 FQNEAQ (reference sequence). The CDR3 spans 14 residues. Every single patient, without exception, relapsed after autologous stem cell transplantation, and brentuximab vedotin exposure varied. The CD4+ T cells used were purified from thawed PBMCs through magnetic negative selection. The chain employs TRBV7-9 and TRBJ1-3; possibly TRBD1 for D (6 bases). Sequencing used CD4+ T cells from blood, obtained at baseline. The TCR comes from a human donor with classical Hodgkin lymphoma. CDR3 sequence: CASSNTGTGNTIYF. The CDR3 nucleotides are TGTGCCAGCAGCAACACAGGGACTGGAAACACCATATATTTT.